This record covers a single T cell receptor (beta chain). These data belong to a study of T cells after somatic rescue of genetic block. The protocol was immunoSEQ multiplex PCR, while the TCRdb copy is restricted to in-frame clones and leaves out a portion. The repertoire holds fewer than 150,000 clones, 90% to 95% seen once, with 1.4% in the top ten. Looked up from germline, CDR1 is MDHEN and CDR2 is SYDVKM. Trimming stripped 5 bases from V and 2 bases from J, with 1 base between. The CDR3 runs 10 residues. This TCR came from a woman under 30. The V call is TRBV28, the J call TRBJ2-7; no reliable D call. The specimen was peripheral blood mononuclear cells (PBMCs). In DNA, the CDR3 is TGTGCCAGCAGTGCCTACGAGCAGTACTTC. This gives the protein CASSAYEQYF.